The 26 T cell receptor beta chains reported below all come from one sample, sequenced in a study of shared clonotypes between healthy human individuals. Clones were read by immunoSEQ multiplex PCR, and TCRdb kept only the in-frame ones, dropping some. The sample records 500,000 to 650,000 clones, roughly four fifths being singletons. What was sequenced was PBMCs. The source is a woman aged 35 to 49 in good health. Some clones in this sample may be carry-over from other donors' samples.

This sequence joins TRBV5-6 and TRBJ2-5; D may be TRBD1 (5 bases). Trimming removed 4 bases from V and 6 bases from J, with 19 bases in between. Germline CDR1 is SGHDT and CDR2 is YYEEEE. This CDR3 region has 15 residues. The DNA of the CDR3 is TGTGCCAGCAGCAGGGGCCGACTCCTGGAGAAGACCCAGTACTTC. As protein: CASSRGRLLEKTQYF.

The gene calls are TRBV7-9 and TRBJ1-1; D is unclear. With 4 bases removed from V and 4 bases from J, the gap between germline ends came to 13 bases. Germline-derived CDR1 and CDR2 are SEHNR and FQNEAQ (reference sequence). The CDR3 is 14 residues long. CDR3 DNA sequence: TGTGCCAGCAGCTCTTGGGAGGGAGGCACTGAAGCTTTCTTT. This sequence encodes CASSSWEGGTEAFF.

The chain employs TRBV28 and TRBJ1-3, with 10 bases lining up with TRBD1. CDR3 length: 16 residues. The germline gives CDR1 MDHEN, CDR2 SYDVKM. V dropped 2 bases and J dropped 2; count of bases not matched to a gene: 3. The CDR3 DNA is TGTGCCAGCAGTTTAGGGACAGGGGCTGCTGGAAACACCATATATTTT. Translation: CASSLGTGAAGNTIYF.

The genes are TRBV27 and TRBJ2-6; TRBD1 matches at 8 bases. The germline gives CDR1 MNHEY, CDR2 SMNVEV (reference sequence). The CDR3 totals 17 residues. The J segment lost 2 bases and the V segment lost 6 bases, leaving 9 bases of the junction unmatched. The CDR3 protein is CASSPGQGVTGANVLTF. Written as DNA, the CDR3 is TGTGCCAGCAGCCCAGGACAGGGAGTGACTGGGGCCAACGTCCTGACTTTC.

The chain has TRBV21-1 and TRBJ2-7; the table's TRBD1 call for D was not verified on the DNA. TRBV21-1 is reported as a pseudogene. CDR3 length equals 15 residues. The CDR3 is CASSKGWDSSYEQYF. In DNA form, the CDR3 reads TGTGCCAGCAGCAAAGGTTGGGACAGCTCCTACGAGCAGTACTTC.

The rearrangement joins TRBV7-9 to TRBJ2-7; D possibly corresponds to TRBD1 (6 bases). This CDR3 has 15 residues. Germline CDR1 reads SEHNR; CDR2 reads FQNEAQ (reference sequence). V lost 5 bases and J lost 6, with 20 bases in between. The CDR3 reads CASSTIGGEWGEQYF. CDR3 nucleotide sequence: TGTGCCAGCAGCACCATTGGGGGCGAGTGGGGCGAGCAGTACTTC.

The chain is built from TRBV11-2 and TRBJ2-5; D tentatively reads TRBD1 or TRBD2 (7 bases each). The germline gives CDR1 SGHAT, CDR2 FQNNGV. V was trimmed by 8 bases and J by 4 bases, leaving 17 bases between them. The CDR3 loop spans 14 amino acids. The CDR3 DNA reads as TGTGCCAGCGGATCCACAGGGGAGGGAGAGACCCAGTACTTC. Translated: CASGSTGEGETQYF.

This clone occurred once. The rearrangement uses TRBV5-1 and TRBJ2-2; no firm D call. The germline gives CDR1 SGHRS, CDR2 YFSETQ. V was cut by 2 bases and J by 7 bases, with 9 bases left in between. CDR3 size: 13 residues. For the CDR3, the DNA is TGCGCCAGCAGCTTCAGCGTTGTCGGGGAGCTGTTTTTT. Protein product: CASSFSVVGELFF.

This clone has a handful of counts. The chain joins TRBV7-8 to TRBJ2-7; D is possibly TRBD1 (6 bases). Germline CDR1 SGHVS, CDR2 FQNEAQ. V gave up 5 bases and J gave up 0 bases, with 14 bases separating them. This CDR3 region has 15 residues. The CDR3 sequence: CASSGRTASSYEQYF. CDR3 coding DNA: TGTGCCAGCAGCGGAAGGACAGCAAGCTCCTACGAGCAGTACTTC.

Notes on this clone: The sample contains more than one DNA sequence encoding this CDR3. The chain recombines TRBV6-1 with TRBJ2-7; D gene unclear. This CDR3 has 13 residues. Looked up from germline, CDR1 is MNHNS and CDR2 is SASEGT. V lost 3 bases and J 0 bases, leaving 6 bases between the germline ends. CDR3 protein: CASSDRSSYEQYF. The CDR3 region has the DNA TGTGCCAGCAGTGACAGAAGCTCCTACGAGCAGTACTTC.

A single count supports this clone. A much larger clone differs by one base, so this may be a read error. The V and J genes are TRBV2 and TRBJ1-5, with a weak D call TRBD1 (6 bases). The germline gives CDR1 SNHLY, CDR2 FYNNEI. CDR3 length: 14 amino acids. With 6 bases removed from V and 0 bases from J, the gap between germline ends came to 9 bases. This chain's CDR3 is CASRDSNSNQPQHF. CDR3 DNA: TGTGCCAGCAGGGACAGCAATAGCAATCAGCCCCAGCATTTT.

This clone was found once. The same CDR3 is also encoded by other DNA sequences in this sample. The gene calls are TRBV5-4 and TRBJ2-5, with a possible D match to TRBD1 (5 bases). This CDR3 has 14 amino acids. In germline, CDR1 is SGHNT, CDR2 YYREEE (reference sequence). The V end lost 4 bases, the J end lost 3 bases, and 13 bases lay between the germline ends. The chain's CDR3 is CASSLAVTEETQYF. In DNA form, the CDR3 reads TGTGCCAGCAGCCTGGCCGTGACAGAAGAGACCCAGTACTTC.

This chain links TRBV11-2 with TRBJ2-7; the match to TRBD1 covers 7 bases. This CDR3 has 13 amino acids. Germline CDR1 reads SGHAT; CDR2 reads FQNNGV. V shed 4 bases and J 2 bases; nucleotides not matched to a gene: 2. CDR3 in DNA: TGTGCCAGCAGCTGGGGACAGCCCTACGAGCAGTACTTC. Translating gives CASSWGQPYEQYF.

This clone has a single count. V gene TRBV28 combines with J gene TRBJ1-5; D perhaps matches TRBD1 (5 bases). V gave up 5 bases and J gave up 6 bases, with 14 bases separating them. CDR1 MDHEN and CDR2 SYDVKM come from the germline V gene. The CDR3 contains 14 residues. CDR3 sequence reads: CASSRQLGGQPQHF. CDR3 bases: TGTGCCAGCAGTCGACAGCTTGGCGGTCAGCCCCAGCATTTT.

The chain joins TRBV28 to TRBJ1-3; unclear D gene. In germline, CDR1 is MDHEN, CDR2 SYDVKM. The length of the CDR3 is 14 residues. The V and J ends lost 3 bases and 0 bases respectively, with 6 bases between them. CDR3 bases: TGTGCCAGCAGTTTCAGGACCTCTGGAAACACCATATATTTT. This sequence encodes CASSFRTSGNTIYF.

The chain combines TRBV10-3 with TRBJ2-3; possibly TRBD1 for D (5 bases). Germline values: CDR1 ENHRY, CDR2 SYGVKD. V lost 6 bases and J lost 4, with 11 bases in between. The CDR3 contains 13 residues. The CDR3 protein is CAIRGQGADTQYF. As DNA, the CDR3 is TGTGCCATCAGGGGCCAGGGCGCAGATACGCAGTATTTT.

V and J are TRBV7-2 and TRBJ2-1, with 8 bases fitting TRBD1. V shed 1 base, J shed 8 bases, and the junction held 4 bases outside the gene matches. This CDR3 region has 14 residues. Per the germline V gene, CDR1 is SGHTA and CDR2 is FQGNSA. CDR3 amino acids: CASSLGRQGYEQFF. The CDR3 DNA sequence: TGTGCCAGCAGCTTAGGACGACAGGGGTATGAGCAGTTCTTC.

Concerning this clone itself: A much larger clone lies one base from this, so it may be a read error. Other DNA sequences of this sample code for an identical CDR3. The chain's CDR3 is CASSLGGSGNTIYF. The CDR3, as DNA: TGTGCCAGCAGCTTGGGGGGCTCTGGAAACACCATATATTTT. The chain couples TRBV7-9 to TRBJ1-3; tentative D call: TRBD1 (5 bases). There are 14 residues in the CDR3. Per the germline V gene, CDR1 is SEHNR and CDR2 is FQNEAQ (reference sequence). V dropped 3 bases and J dropped 0 bases, with 6 bases sitting between them.

In DNA, the CDR3 is TGTGCCAGCAGTTTCAGGTCCCCCTTCTCTGGAAACACCATATATTTT. Its translation is CASSFRSPFSGNTIYF. V gene TRBV28 combines with J gene TRBJ1-3; no clear D gene. CDR3 length: 16 residues. The V end was cut by 3 bases, the J end by 0 bases, with 12 bases between. The germline CDR1 and CDR2 sequences are MDHEN and SYDVKM.

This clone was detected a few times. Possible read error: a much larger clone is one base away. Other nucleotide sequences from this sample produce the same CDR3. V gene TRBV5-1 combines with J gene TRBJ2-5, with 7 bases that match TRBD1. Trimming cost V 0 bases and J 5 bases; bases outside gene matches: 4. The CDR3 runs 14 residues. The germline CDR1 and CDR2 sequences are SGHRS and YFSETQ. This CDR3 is CASSLGGQKETQYF. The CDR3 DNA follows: TGCGCCAGCAGCTTGGGGGGACAGAAGGAGACCCAGTACTTC.

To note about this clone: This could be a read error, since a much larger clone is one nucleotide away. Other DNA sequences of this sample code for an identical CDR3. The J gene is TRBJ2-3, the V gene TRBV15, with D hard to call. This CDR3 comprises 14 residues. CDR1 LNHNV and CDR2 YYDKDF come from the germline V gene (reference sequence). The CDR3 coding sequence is TGTGCCACCAGCAGAGGAGGTATAGGAGATACACAGTATTTT. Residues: CATSRGGIGDTQYF. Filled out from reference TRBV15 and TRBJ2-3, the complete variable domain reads DAMVIQNPRYQVTQFGKPVTLSCSQTLNHNVMYWYQQKSSQAPKLLFHYYDKDFNNEADTPDNFQSRRPNTSFCFLDIRSPGLGDTAMYLCATSRGGIGDTQYFGPGTRLTVL.

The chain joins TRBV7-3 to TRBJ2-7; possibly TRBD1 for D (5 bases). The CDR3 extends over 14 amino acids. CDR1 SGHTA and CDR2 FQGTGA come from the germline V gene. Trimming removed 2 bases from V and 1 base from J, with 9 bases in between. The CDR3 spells CASSLGAGSYEQYF. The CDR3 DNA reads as TGTGCCAGCAGCTTAGGGGCAGGGTCCTACGAGCAGTACTTC.

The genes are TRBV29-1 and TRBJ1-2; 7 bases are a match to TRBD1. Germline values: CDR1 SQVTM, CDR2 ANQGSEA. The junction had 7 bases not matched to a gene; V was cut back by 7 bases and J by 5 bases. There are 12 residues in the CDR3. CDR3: CSALQGIYGYTF. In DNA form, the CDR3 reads TGCAGCGCCCTACAGGGGATATATGGCTACACCTTC.

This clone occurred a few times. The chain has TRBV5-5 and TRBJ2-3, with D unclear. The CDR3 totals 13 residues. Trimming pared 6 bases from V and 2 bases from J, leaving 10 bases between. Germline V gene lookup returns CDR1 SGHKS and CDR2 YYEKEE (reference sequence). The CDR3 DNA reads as TGTGCCAGCATGGTGGGCCTCACAGATACGCAGTATTTT. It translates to CASMVGLTDTQYF.

The CDR3 here is CASSTAEGRNSRGQPQHF. The CDR3 nucleotides read TGTGCCAGCAGCACCGCGGAGGGGCGGAATTCGCGAGGTCAGCCCCAGCATTTT. The rearrangement uses TRBV2 and TRBJ1-5; possible D gene TRBD1, 5 bases. V was trimmed by 6 bases and J by 6 bases, leaving 27 bases between them. Germline V gene data show CDR1 as SNHLY and CDR2 as FYNNEI. This CDR3 contains 18 residues. Filled out from reference TRBV2 and TRBJ1-5, the complete variable domain reads EPEVTQTPSHQVTQMGQEVILRCVPISNHLYFYWYRQILGQKVEFLVSFYNNEISEKSEIFDDQFSVERPDGSNFTLKIRSTKLEDSAMYFCASSTAEGRNSRGQPQHFGDGTRLSIL.

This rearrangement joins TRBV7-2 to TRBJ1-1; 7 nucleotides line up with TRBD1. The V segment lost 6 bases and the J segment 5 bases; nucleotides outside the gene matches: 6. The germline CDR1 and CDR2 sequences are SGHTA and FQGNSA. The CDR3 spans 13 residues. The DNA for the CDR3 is TGTGCCAGCAGTACTCAGGGGGGGACTGAAGCTTTCTTT. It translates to CASSTQGGTEAFF.